This TCR beta chain was captured in a study of metastatic and nonmetastatic thyroid tumors. At the level of the study: Malignant and benign thyroid patients had repertoires compared in peripheral blood and tumor or nodule tissue.

No treatment had been given to any patient before thyroid surgery. Study results and caveats: Versus benign nodules, malignant thyroid tumors reportedly had significantly higher TCR beta diversity, in blood and tumor.

Study processing details: The study built a papillary thyroid cancer distant-metastasis classifier from CDR3 differences across clinicopathological groups. From the PCR reads, TCRdb re-called clones with MiXCR. TCRdb's processing, not the authors' own work, is the source of the V and J calls. The sample carries about 40,000 clones, approximately 12% recorded once. This clone was seen at least ten times. The antigen is unknown. The germline V gene has CDR1 SGDLS and CDR2 YYNGEE. Trimming shortened V by 3 bases and J by 0 bases, and 7 bases separated the two germline ends. CDR3 length: 14 residues. Sequencing input: blood. The J gene is TRBJ1-5, the V gene TRBV9; D unclear. The receptor's source is a female donor with papillary thyroid cancer or a benign thyroid nodule (not recorded which). Some clones in this sample may be carry-over from other donors' samples. DNA of the CDR3: TGTGCCAGCAGCGCCGGGAATAGCAATCAGCCCCAGCATTTT. This encodes CASSAGNSNQPQHF.